The source of this T cell receptor (beta chain) is a study of blood T cells in healthy people across ages. PCR was performed a second time for about 7 to 11 cycles using a sample-barcoded 5' primer and a J-beta primer mix. TCRdb ran MiXCR on the 5' RACE reads and lists one entry per CDR3 protein. The sample lists roughly 1,800,000 distinct CDR3 sequences; just under 50% were seen once. This clonotype was counted a few times. Antigen specificity is unknown. Study-level findings and limits: With age, beta diversity per million T cells declined roughly linearly, significantly by 40 to 50.

V lost 6 bases, J lost 11 bases, and 14 bases lay in between. Per germline, CDR1 MNHEY and CDR2 SVGEGT. This CDR3 is built from 12 residues. The chain uses TRBV6-2 or TRBV6-3 and TRBJ2-1; D is ambiguous. The sequenced sample was blood. This TCR derives from a middle-aged woman in good health. CDR3 residues: CASSRLGRKQFF. CDR3 bases: TGTGCCAGCAGCAGGTTAGGCCGCAAGCAGTTCTTC.